This paragraph reports one T cell receptor (beta chain). Its specificity is unknown. These data are taken from a study of cytomegalovirus exposure and HLA in healthy donors. Study details: Prior work identified around 120 million unique TCR beta sequences in around 170 million T cells.

PCR amplification relied on 60 Vbeta primers (plus 13 Jbeta primers). The table came from immunoSEQ multiplex PCR; TCRdb's copy has only in-frame clones and leaves some out. In the table there are 80,000 or so clones, about 79% of which are singletons. Study-wide results and limits: As confirmed in vitro, a few CMV-associated chains were specific for CMV antigens. Researchers left out some V segments, among them TRBV6-2 and TRBV6-3, as indistinguishable. The study found most TCR sequences rare, yet found some public TCRs in many donors.

The CDR3 totals 14 residues. V gave up 2 bases and J gave up 5 bases, with 13 bases separating them. Germline CDR1 reads SGHDT; CDR2 reads YYEEEE. This chain connects TRBV5-6 to TRBJ2-5; D may be TRBD2 (6 bases). This TCR was sampled from a woman aged 40-49 years in good health and CMV-seronegative. The sample taken for sequencing was PBMCs. In DNA, the CDR3 is TGTGCCAGCAGCTTATGGGGGGTCGGGGAGACCCAGTACTTC. Residues: CASSLWGVGETQYF.